Each of the 7 T cell receptor beta chains below was sequenced from the same sample in a study of blood T cell repertoires in COVID-19. TCRdb keeps only in-frame clones here, not all; method: immunoSEQ multiplex PCR. This sample has some 110,000 clones, with about 85% found just once. Source material: peripheral blood. These receptors originate from a man in his fifties or sixties with acute or convalescent COVID-19.

The chain carries TRBV6-5 and TRBJ1-2, with no clear D. The germline V and J ends were trimmed by 7 bases and 9 bases, with 15 bases remaining between them. The CDR3 is 12 amino acids. Germline CDR1 MNHEY, CDR2 SVGAGI. The CDR3 DNA sequence: TGTGCCAGCACCCCAAACGGTAATCGCTACACCTTC. Translated, it gives CASTPNGNRYTF.

The chain recombines TRBV5-6 with TRBJ2-5; perhaps TRBD2 as D (6 bases). V shed 1 base and J shed 6 bases, with 13 bases lying between them. This CDR3 contains 14 residues. CDR1 and CDR2 from the germline V gene are SGHDT and YYEEEE. CDR3 residues: CASSLSAGRKTQYF. The CDR3 DNA follows: TGTGCCAGCAGCTTGTCCGCGGGACGAAAGACCCAGTACTTC.

The J gene is TRBJ2-7, the V gene TRBV18, with a tentative D call TRBD1 (5 bases). CDR3 length equals 14 residues. Looked up from germline, CDR1 is KGHSH and CDR2 is LQKENI. V was cut by 2 bases and J by 5 bases, with 13 bases left in between. DNA for the CDR3: TGTGCCAGCTCACCATTTGATCAGGGCGACGAGCAGTACTTC. It specifies CASSPFDQGDEQYF.

CDR3 protein: CASRPSSGNTEAFF. CDR3 coding DNA: TGTGCCAGCAGACCCTCCTCGGGGAACACTGAAGCTTTCTTT. The V gene is TRBV2, the J gene TRBJ1-1; D remains unclear. This CDR3 contains 14 residues. Germline V CDR1 and CDR2: SNHLY, FYNNEI. The germline V and J ends were trimmed by 6 bases and 1 base, with 12 bases remaining between them.

The DNA for the CDR3 is TGTGCCAGCTCCCCGCCGACTAGGAATGAGCAGTTCTTC. This translates into CASSPPTRNEQFF. This chain uses TRBV18 with TRBJ2-1, with D maybe TRBD2 (6 bases). Deletions cut 6 bases from V and 7 bases from J, with 13 bases between. This CDR3 comprises 13 residues. Looked up from germline, CDR1 is KGHSH and CDR2 is LQKENI.

The CDR3 region has the DNA TGTGCCAGCAGCCTGGACAGGGCAAATGAGCAGTTCTTC. It is translated as CASSLDRANEQFF. The J gene is TRBJ2-1, the V gene TRBV7-3, with TRBD1 matching 8 bases. Losses at the gene ends were 5 bases for V and 7 bases for J; bases not matched to a gene: 4. The CDR3 totals 13 residues. Germline CDR1 SGHTA, CDR2 FQGTGA.

This clone was seen a handful of times. The chain recombines TRBV27 with TRBJ1-2; no reliable D call. The CDR3 spans 13 residues. The V end was cut by 1 base, the J end by 8 bases, with 11 bases between. Germline assignment: CDR1 MNHEY and CDR2 SMNVEV (reference sequence). CDR3 residues: CASSLFRGGGYTF. Here the CDR3 DNA reads TGTGCCAGCAGTTTATTCCGGGGTGGAGGCTACACCTTC.